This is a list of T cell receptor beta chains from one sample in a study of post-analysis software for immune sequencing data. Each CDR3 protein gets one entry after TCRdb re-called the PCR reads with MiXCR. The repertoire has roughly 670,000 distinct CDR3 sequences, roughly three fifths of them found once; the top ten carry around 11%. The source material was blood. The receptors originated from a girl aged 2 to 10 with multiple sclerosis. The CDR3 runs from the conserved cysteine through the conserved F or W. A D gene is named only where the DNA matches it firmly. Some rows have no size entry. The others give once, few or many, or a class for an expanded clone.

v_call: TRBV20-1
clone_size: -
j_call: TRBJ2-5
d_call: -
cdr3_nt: TGCAGTGCTAGCTCAGGGGTCAGCAATGAGCAGTACTTC
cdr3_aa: CSASSGVSNEQYF

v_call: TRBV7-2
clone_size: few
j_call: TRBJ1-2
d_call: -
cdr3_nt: TGTGCCAGCACATTACGCCAGGGTGCCGATGGCTACACCTTC
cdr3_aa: CASTLRQGADGYTF

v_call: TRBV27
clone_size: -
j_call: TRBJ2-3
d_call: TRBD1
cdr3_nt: TGTGCCAGCAGTTCCAGGACAGGGGTAGATACGCAGTATTTT
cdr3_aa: CASSSRTGVDTQYF

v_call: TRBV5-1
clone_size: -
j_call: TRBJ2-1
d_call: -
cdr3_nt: TGCGCCAGCAGCTTTGAGGCACTTGGGGAGCAGTTCTTC
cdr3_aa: CASSFEALGEQFF

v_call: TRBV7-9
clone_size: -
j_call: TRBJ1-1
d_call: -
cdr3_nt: TGTACCAGCAGCTCGATAATCACACGGAACACTGAAGCTTTCTTT
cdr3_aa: CTSSSIITRNTEAFF

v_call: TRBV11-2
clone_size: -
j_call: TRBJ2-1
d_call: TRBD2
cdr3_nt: TGTGCCAGCAGCCCCCGACTAGCGGGAGGGCCGTACAATGAGCAGTTCTTC
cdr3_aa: CASSPRLAGGPYNEQFF

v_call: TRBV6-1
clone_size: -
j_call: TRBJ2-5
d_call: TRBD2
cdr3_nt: TGTGCCAGCAGTCGGACTAGCAGGGGTCAAGAGACCCAGTACTTC
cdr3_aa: CASSRTSRGQETQYF

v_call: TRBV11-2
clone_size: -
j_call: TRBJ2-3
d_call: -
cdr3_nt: TGTGCCAGCAGCTTAGAATGGCGGGGCACAGATACGCAGTATTTT
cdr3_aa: CASSLEWRGTDTQYF

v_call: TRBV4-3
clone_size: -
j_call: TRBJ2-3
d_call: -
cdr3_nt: TGCGCCAGCAGCCAAGAAAGGGCCGGCACAGATACGCAGTATTTT
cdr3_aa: CASSQERAGTDTQYF

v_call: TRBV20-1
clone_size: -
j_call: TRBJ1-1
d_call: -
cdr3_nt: TGCAGTGCTAGAGAAGGGTTCAGGGGTCTGAACACTGAAGCTTTCTTT
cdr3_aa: CSAREGFRGLNTEAFF

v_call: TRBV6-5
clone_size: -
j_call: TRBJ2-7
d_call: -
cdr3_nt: TGTGCCAGCAGTTACTCGAAGGGGGGAAGCGAGCAGTACTTC
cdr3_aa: CASSYSKGGSEQYF

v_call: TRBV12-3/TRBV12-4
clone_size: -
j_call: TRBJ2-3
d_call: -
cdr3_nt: TGTGCCAGCACCTCAAGCGGGTCTAGCACAGATGCGGAGTATTTT
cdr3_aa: CASTSSGSSTDAEYF

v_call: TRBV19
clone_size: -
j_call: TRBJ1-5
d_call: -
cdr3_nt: TGTGCCAGTAGTAAAAAGGAGGCAGGGGTGGTCAATCAGCCCCAGCATTTT
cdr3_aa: CASSKKEAGVVNQPQHF

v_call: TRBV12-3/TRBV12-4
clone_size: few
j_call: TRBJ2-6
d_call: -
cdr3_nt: TGTGCCAGCAGTCGACACCAGGGTTTCCTCCTCTCTGGGGCCAACGTCCTGACTTTC
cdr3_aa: CASSRHQGFLLSGANVLTF

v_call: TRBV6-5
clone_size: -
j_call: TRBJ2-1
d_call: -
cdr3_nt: TGTGCCAGCAGAGATCATAACCGGGACGAGCAGTTCTTC
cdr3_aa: CASRDHNRDEQFF

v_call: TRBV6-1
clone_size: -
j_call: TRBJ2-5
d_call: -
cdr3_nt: TGTGCCAGCAGGGCCCACATCCCGGAGACCCAGTACTTC
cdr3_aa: CASRAHIPETQYF

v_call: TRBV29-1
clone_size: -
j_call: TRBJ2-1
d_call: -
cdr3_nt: TGCAGCGTTGGTGGACAGTACAATGAGCAGTTCTTC
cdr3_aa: CSVGGQYNEQFF

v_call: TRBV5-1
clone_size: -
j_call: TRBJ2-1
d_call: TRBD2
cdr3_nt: TGCGCCAGCAGCTCTATCGGGACTAGCTCTTTAAATGAGCAGTTCTTC
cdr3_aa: CASSSIGTSSLNEQFF

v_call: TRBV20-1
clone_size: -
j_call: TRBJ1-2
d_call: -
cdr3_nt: TGCAGTGCTAGAGGGAGGGTGCGTGGCTACACCTTC
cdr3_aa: CSARGRVRGYTF

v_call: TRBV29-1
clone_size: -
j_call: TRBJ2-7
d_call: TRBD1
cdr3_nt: TGCAGCGCCCAGGGGGCCTCATACGAGCAGTACTTC
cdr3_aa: CSAQGASYEQYF

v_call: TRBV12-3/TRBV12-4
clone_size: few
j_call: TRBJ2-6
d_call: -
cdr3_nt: TGTGCCAGCAGTGAAGACAGCTCTGGGGCCAACGTCCTGACTTTC
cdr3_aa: CASSEDSSGANVLTF

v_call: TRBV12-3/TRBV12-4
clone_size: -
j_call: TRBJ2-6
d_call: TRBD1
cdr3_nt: TGTGCCAGCAGTTTAGGGGGACAGACCCTGCTCTCTGGGGCCAACGTCCTGACTTTC
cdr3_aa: CASSLGGQTLLSGANVLTF

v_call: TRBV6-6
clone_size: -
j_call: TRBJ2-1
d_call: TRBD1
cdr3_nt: TGTGCCAGCAGGGCCGCGGGACAGGGGTGGAATGAGCAGTTCTTC
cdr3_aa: CASRAAGQGWNEQFF

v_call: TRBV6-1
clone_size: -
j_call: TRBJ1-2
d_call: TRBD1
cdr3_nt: TGTGCCAGCAGTGAAGCAGGGGGCAGCGGCTATGGCTACACCTTC
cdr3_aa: CASSEAGGSGYGYTF

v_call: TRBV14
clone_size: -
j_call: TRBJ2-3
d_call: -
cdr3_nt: TGTGCCAGCAGCCAAGAAAACCTATACACAGATACGCAGTATTTT
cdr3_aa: CASSQENLYTDTQYF

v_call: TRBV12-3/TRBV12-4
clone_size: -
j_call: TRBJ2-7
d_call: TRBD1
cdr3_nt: TGTGCCAGCAGTACCCGGGACAGGGCCCACGAGCAGTACTTC
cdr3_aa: CASSTRDRAHEQYF

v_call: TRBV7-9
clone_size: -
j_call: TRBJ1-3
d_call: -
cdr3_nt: TGTGCCAGCAGCCCGTCGACAGCAATCCCTGGTCTCGGAAACACCATATATTTT
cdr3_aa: CASSPSTAIPGLGNTIYF

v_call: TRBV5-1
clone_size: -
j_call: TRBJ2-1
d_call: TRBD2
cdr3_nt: TGCGCCAGCAGCCGGGGCACCATAGCGGGAGGCTCCTACAATGAGCAGTTCTTC
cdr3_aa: CASSRGTIAGGSYNEQFF

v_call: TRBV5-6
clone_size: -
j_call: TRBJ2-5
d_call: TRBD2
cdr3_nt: TGTGCCAGCAGCCCCTCTGGGGCGGGGGGGAGAGAGACCCAGTACTTC
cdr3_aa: CASSPSGAGGRETQYF

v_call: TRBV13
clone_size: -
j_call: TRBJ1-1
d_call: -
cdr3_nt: TGTGCCAGCAGCTTACTTGCGGACACTGAAGCTTTCTTT
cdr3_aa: CASSLLADTEAFF

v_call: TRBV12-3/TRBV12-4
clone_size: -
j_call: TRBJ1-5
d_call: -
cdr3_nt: TGTGCCAGCAGTTTTAGCCGGGGCAATCAGCCCCAGCATTTT
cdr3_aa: CASSFSRGNQPQHF

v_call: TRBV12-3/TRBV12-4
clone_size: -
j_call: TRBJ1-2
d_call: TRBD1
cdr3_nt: TGTGCCAGCAGCCCAGGGGGACAGGGAGACTATGGCTACACCTTC
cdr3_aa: CASSPGGQGDYGYTF